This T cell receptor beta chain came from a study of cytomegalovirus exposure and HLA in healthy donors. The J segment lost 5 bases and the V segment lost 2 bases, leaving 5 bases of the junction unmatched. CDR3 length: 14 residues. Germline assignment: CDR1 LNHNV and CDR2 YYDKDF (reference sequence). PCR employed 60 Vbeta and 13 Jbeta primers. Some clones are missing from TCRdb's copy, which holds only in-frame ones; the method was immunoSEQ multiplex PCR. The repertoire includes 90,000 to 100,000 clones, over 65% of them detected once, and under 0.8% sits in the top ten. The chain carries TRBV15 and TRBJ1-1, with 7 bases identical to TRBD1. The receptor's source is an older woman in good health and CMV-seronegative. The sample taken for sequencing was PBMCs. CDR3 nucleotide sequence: TGTGCCACCAGCAGACCAGGGACAGAAACTGAAGCTTTCTTT. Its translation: CATSRPGTETEAFF.